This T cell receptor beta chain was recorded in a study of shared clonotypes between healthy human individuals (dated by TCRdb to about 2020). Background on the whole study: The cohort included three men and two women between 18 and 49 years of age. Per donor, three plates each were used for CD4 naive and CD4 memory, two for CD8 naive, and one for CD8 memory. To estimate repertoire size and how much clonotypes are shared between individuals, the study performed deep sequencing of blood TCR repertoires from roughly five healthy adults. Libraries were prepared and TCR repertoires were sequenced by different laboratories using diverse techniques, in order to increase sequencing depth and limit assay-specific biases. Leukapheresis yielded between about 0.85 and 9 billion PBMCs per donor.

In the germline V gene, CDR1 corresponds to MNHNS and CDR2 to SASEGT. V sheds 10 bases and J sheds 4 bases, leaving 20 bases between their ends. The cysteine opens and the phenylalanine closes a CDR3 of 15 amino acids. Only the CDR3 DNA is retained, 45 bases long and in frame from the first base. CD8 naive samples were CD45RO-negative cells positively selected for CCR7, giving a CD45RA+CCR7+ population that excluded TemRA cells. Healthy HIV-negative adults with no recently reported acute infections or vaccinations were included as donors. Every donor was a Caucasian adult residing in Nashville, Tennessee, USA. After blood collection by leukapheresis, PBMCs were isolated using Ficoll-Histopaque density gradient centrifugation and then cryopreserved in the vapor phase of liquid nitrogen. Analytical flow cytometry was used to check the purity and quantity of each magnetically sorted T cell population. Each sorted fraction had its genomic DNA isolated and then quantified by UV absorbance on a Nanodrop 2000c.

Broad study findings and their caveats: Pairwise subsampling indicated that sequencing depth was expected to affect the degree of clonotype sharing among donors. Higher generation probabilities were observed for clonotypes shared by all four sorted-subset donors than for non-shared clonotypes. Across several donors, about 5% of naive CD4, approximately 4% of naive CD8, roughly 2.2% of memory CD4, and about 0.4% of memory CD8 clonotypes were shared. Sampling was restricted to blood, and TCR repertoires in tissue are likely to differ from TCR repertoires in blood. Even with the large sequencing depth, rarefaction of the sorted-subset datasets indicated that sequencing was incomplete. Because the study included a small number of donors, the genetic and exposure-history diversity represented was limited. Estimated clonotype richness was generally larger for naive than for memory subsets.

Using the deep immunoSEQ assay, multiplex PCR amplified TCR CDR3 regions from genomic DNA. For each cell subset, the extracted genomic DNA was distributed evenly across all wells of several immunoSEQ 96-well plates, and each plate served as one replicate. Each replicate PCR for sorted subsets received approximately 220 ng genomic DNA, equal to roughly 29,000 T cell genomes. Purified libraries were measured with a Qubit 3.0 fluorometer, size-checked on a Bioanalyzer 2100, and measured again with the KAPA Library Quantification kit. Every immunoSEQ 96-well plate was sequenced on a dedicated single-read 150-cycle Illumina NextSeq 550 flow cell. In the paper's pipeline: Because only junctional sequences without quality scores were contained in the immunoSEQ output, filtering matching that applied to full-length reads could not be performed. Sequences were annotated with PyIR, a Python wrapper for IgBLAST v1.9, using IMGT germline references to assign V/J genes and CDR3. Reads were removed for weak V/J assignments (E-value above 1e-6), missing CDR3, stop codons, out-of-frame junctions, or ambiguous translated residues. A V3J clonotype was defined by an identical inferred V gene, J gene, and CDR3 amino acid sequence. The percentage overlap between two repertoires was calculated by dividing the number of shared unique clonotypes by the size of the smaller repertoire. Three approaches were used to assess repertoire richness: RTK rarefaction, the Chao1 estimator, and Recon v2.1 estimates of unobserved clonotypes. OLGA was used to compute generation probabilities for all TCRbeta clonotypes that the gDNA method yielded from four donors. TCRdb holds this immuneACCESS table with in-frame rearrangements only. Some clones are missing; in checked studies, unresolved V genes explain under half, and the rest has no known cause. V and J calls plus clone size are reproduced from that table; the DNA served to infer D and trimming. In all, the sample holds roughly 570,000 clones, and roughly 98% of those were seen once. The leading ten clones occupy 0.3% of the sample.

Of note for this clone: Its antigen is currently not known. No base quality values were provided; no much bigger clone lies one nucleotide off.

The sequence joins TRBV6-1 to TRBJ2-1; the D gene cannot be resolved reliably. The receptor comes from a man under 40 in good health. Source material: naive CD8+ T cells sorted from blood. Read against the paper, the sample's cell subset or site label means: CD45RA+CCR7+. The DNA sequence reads TGTGCCACTTCCCAAGTGTCCCACACGTACAATGAGCAGTTCTTC. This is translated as CATSQVSHTYNEQFF.